This T cell receptor beta chain was observed in a study of siplizumab effects on memory and regulatory T cells. On this clone itself: The antigen is not known.

General study results and limits: Naive T cells appeared more varied than memory cells and looked like key alloresponse contributors. It was not possible to assign a naive or memory phenotype to roughly 80-97% of proliferating CD4+ or CD8+ clones. Suppressive function of proliferating Tregs from siplizumab cultures was not confirmed.

Deletions cut 2 bases from V and 0 bases from J, with 2 bases between. This CDR3 spans 14 amino acids. Germline V gene data show CDR1 as MGHDK and CDR2 as SYGVNS. Sequencing was performed with immunoSEQ multiplex PCR; in TCRdb, only in-frame clones are kept and a portion is missing. The table lists over 85,000 clones, roughly 92% of them singletons. Sequencing was done on a sample of CD4+ T cells sorted from blood. The sequence was collected from a human donor in good health. The genes are TRBV25-1 and TRBJ2-6; D not resolved. The CDR3 DNA sequence: TGTGCCAGCAGTGAACCCTCTGGGGCCAACGTCCTGACTTTC. Translating gives CASSEPSGANVLTF. The complete variable domain, with remaining parts taken from reference TRBV25-1 and TRBJ2-6, reads EADIYQTPRYLVIGTGKKITLECSQTMGHDKMYWYQQDPGMELHLIHYSYGVNSTEKGDLSSESTVSRIRTEHFPLTLESARPSHTSQYLCASSEPSGANVLTFGAGSRLTVL.